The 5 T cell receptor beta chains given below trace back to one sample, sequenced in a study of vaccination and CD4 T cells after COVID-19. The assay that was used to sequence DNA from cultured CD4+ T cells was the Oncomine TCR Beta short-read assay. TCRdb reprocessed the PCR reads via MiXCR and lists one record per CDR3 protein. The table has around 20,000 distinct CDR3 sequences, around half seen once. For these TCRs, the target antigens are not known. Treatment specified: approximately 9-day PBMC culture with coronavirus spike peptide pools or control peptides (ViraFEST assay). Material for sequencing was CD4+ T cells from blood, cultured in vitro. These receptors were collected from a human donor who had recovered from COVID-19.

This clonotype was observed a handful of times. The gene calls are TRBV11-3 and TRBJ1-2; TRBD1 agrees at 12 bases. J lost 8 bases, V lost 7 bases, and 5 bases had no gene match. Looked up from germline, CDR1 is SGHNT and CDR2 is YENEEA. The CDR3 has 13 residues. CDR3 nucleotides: TGTGCCAGCACGGGGACAGGGGGCGCGGGCTACACCTTC. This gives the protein CASTGTGGAGYTF.

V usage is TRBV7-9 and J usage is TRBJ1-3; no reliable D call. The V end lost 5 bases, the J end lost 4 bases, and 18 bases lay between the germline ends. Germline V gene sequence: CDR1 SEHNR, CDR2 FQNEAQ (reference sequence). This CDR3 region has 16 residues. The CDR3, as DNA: TGTGCCAGCAGCCCCCGTTTGGGTAAATCAGGAAACACCATATATTTT. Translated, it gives CASSPRLGKSGNTIYF.

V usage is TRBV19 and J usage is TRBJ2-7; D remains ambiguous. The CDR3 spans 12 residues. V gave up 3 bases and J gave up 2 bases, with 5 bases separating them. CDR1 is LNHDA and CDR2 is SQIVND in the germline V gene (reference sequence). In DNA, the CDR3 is TGTGCCAGTAGTATGGGCCCCTACGAGCAGTACTTC. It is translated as CASSMGPYEQYF.

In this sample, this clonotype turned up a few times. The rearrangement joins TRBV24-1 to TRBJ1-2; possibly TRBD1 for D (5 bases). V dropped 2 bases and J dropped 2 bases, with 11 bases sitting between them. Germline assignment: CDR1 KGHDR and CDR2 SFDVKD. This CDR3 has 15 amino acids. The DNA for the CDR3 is TGTGCCACCAGTGATTCACCCGGGGCGAACTATGGCTACACCTTC. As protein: CATSDSPGANYGYTF.

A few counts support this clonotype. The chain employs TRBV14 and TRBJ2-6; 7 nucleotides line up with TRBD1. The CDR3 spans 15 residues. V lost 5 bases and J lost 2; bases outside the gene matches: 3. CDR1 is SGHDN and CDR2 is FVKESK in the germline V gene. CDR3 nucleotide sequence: TGTGCCAGCAGCAGCAGGGGGACTGGGGCCAACGTCCTGACTTTC. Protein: CASSSRGTGANVLTF.